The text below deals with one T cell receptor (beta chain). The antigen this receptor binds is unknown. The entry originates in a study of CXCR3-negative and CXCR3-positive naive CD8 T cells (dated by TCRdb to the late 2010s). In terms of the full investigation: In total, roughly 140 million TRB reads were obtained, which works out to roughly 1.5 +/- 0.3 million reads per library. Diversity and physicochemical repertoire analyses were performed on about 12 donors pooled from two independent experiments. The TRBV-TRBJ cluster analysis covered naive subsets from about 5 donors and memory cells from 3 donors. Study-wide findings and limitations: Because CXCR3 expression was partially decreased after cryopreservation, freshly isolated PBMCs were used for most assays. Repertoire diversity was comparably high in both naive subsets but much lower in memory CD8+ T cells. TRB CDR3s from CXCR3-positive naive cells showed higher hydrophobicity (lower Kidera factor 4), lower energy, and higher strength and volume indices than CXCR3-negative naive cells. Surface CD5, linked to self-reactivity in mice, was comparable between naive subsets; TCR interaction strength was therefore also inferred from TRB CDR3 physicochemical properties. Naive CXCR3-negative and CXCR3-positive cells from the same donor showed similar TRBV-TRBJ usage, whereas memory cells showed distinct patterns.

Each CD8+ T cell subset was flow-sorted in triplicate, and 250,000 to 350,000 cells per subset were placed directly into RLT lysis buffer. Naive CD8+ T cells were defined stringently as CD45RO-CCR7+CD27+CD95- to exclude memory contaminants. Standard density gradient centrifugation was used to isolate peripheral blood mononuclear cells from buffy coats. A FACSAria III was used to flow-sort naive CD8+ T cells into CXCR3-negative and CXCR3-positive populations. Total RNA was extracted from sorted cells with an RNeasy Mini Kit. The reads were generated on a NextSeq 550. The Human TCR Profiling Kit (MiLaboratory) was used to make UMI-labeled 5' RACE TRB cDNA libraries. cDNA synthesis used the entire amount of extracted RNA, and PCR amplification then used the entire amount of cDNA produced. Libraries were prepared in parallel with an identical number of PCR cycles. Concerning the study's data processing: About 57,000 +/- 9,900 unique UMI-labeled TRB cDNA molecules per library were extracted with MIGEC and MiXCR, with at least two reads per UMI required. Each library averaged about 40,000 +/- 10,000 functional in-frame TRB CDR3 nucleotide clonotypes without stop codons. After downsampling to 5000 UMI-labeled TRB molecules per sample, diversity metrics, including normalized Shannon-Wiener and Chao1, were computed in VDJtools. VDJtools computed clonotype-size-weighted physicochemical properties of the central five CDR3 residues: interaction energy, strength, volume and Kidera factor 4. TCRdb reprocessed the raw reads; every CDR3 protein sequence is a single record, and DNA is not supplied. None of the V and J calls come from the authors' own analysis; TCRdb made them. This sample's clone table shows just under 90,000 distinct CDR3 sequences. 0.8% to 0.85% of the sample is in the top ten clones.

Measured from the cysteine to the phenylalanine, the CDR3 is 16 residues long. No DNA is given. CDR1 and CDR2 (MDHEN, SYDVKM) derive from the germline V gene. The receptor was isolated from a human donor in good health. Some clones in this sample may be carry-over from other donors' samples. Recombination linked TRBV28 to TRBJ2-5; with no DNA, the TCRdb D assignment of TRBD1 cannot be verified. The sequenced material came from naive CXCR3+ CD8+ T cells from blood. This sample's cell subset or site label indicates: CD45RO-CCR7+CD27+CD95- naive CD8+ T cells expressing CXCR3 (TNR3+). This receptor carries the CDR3 CASNPWVGQGQETQYF.